This passage covers 27 T cell receptor beta chains from one sample sequenced in a study of blood T cells in healthy people across ages (dated by TCRdb to about 2015). Receptor amplification or capture employed 5' RACE. These reads were obtained on an Illumina HiSeq 2500. A second PCR of about 7 to 12 cycles was run with a J-beta primer mix and a sample-barcoded 5' primer. TCRdb reran the public reads through fastp at Q25 and MiXCR, keeping productive beta chains. CDR3 protein sequences are deduplicated, and each keeps its most common genes and DNA. The sample yields roughly 1 million distinct CDR3 sequences; approximately 25% were counted once. The ten largest clonotypes hold around 0.75% of the sample. This sample was also put to use in a study of T cells of mothers and their children.

What was sequenced was blood. The origin of the receptors is a girl aged 2-10 years in good health.

The V and J genes are TRBV12-3 or TRBV12-4 and TRBJ1-1; perhaps TRBD1 as D (5 bases). This CDR3 has 14 residues. Between the trimmed V and J ends, which lost 7 bases and 3 bases, there was a span of 15 bases. CDR3 amino acids: CASTPGTIYTEAFF. CDR3 nucleotide sequence: TGTGCCAGCACCCCAGGGACGATTTACACTGAAGCTTTCTTT.

J is TRBJ2-7 and V is TRBV12-3 or TRBV12-4, with TRBD2 matching 7 bases. The V gene end was trimmed by 6 bases and the J gene end by 9 bases; junction bases not matched to a gene: 11. The CDR3 is made up of 13 amino acids. CDR3 coding DNA: TGTGCCAGCAGGACCCTAAGGGCTAGCGGGCAGTACTTC. This gives the protein CASRTLRASGQYF.

The V and J genes are TRBV12-3 or TRBV12-4 and TRBJ1-2, with D possibly TRBD1 on 5 matching bases. V gave up 4 bases and J gave up 4 bases, with 16 bases separating them. CDR3 size: 15 residues. CDR3 region: CASSYSPETAYGYTF. CDR3 DNA sequence: TGTGCCAGCAGTTATTCTCCCGAGACAGCCTATGGCTACACCTTC.

The table lists this clonotype with a few counts. The gene calls are TRBV4-3 and TRBJ2-5; TRBD1 matches 7 bases. V gave up 4 bases and J gave up 4 bases; unmatched junction bases: 12. The CDR3 totals 16 residues. The germline gives CDR1 LGHNA, CDR2 YSLEER. The CDR3 bases are TGCGCCAGCAGCCTAACAGGGGCGACTCGATTAGAGACCCAGTACTTC. Its protein is CASSLTGATRLETQYF.

The V gene is TRBV4-3, the J gene TRBJ2-5; D might be TRBD2 (6 bases). Germline V CDR1 and CDR2: LGHNA, YSLEER. V dropped 0 bases and J dropped 2 bases, with 16 bases sitting between them. The CDR3 spans 17 residues. DNA of the CDR3: TGCGCCAGCAGCCAAGATTGGCGGGGAGATCTACAAGAGACCCAGTACTTC. Translating gives CASSQDWRGDLQETQYF.

V gene TRBV2 combines with J gene TRBJ2-3; perhaps D is TRBD1 or TRBD2 (5 bases each). Germline CDR1 reads SNHLY; CDR2 reads FYNNEI. Deletions cut 8 bases from V and 1 base from J, with 13 bases between. The CDR3 totals 14 residues. CDR3 sequence (DNA): TGTGCCAGCTATAATGGGGGAGGCACAGATACGCAGTATTTT. Residues: CASYNGGGTDTQYF.

This clonotype was observed a few times. The chain carries TRBV5-1 and TRBJ2-7; D may be TRBD1 or TRBD2 (5 bases each). CDR1 SGHRS and CDR2 YFSETQ come from the germline V gene. The CDR3 has 14 amino acids. V lost 0 bases to trimming and J lost 2 bases, with 9 bases between them. The CDR3 region is CASSLDQGPYEQYF. The DNA of the CDR3 is TGCGCCAGCAGCTTGGATCAGGGACCCTACGAGCAGTACTTC.

The chain carries TRBV12-3 or TRBV12-4 and TRBJ2-2; TRBD1 aligns across 7 bases. J lost 5 bases, V lost 10 bases, and 7 bases had no gene match. The CDR3 is 13 amino acids. CDR3 sequence reads: CATDRERTGELFF. Here the CDR3 DNA reads TGTGCCACCGACAGGGAGCGGACCGGGGAGCTGTTTTTT.

The rearrangement links TRBV27 to TRBJ2-7; 8 bases fit TRBD2. Looked up from germline, CDR1 is MNHEY and CDR2 is SMNVEV (reference sequence). CDR3 size: 16 residues. Trimming removed 2 bases from V and 3 bases from J; junction bases left unmatched: 9. CDR3 sequence: CASSLVGSGTHYEQYF. CDR3 DNA sequence: TGTGCCAGCAGTTTAGTGGGTAGCGGGACGCACTACGAGCAGTACTTC.

This rearrangement joins TRBV5-5 to TRBJ2-5, with D maybe TRBD1 (6 bases). Trimming took 0 bases from V and 4 from J, leaving 19 bases between them. Germline V CDR1 and CDR2: SGHKS, YYEKEE (reference sequence). This CDR3 comprises 17 residues. The CDR3 protein is CASSLEWSGKQGETQYF. The DNA for the CDR3 is TGTGCCAGCAGCTTGGAGTGGAGCGGTAAACAGGGAGAGACCCAGTACTTC.

Details on this clonotype: The junction and the germline gene differ at one end; a read error may be behind it. This chain links TRBV10-2 with TRBJ1-1; 7 bases line up with TRBD1. This CDR3 has 12 amino acids. Germline CDR1 and CDR2: WSHSY and SAAADI. The DNA for the CDR3 is TGCGCCAGCAGACAGGGGAACGCTGAAGCTTTCTTT. Its translation: CASRQGNAEAFF.

The V call is TRBV5-1, the J call TRBJ2-5; TRBD1 agrees at 10 bases. The CDR3 contains 15 residues. Germline loops: CDR1 SGHRS, CDR2 YFSETQ. V lost 4 bases and J lost 5; bases outside the gene matches: 8. CDR3 in DNA: TGCGCCAGCAGCATCCGGGACAGGGGAGGCGAGACCCAGTACTTC. This translates into CASSIRDRGGETQYF.

CDR3 region: CASSLSGRAEFPNEQFF. The CDR3 DNA reads TGCGCCAGCAGCTTGAGCGGGAGGGCCGAGTTCCCCAATGAGCAGTTCTTC. The chain uses TRBV5-1 and TRBJ2-1; 10 bases match TRBD2. This CDR3 is 17 amino acids long. Trimming at V came to 1 base and at J to 6 bases, leaving 10 bases not matched to a gene. Germline-derived CDR1 and CDR2 are SGHRS and YFSETQ.

V gene TRBV9 combines with J gene TRBJ2-5; 8 bases are a match to TRBD2. Germline loops: CDR1 SGDLS, CDR2 YYNGEE. V dropped 3 bases and J dropped 5; count of bases not matched to a gene: 9. The CDR3 spans 15 residues. CDR3 DNA sequence: TGTGCCAGCAGCGCCGAAGCGGGAGCTTTGGAGACCCAGTACTTC. This gives the protein CASSAEAGALETQYF. Supplemented by reference TRBV9 and TRBJ2-5, the full variable domain reads DSGVTQTPKHLITATGQRVTLRCSPRSGDLSVYWYQQSLDQGLQFLIQYYNGEERAKGNILERFSAQQFPDLHSELNLSSLELGDSALYFCASSAEAGALETQYFGPGTRLLVL.

The rearrangement links TRBV11-2 to TRBJ2-1; 7 bases match TRBD2. Germline lookup yields CDR1 SGHAT and CDR2 FQNNGV. This CDR3 comprises 15 residues. J gave up 6 bases and V 4 bases, and 9 bases lay outside the gene matches. CDR3 sequence (DNA): TGTGCCAGCAGCTCGGGAGGACCTCCGGGCAATGAGCAGTTCTTC. Translating it yields CASSSGGPPGNEQFF.

CDR3 protein: CASSLLPPKGVELVSYNEQFF. The CDR3 DNA is TGTGCCAGCAGCCTATTACCTCCCAAGGGAGTGGAACTAGTTTCCTACAATGAGCAGTTCTTC. J is TRBJ2-1 and V is TRBV7-8; weak D call: TRBD2 (5 bases). V lost 5 bases, J lost 1 base, and 30 bases lay in between. The CDR3 spans 21 residues. Germline V CDR1 and CDR2: SGHVS, FQNEAQ. Supplemented by reference TRBV7-8 and TRBJ2-1, the full variable domain reads GAGVSQSPRYKVAKRGQDVALRCDPISGHVSLFWYQQALGQGPEFLTYFQNEAQLDKSGLPSDRFFAERPEGSVSTLKIQRTQQEDSAVYLCASSLLPPKGVELVSYNEQFFGPGTRLTVL.

V is TRBV5-1 and J is TRBJ2-5, with 7 bases identical to TRBD1. The CDR3 is 15 residues long. The V and J ends lost 3 bases and 5 bases, in that order; junction bases with no gene match: 10. The germline V gene has CDR1 SGHRS and CDR2 YFSETQ. Written as DNA, the CDR3 is TGCGCCAGCAGCTCTCAGACAGGGTTGTTTGAGACCCAGTACTTC. It encodes CASSSQTGLFETQYF.

The CDR3 nucleotides read TGTGCCAGCAGTTTCGAGCGGGGGCCCCAAGAGACCCAGTACTTC. Translating gives CASSFERGPQETQYF. The chain is built from TRBV6-6 and TRBJ2-5, with 8 bases aligning to TRBD2. Germline CDR1 is MNHNY and CDR2 is SVGAGI (reference sequence). J lost 1 base, V lost 4 bases, and 5 bases had no gene match. The CDR3 sequence is 15 residues long.

This clonotype showed up just a few times. This sequence joins TRBV5-1 and TRBJ2-2; no reliable D call. The CDR3 has 14 amino acids. The V gene's germline CDR1 is SGHRS and CDR2 YFSETQ. Trimming took 7 bases from V and 1 from J, leaving 11 bases between them. The CDR3 is CASAVRLNTGELFF. CDR3 DNA sequence: TGCGCCAGCGCCGTTAGGCTGAACACCGGGGAGCTGTTTTTT.

This clonotype was seen a handful of times. The genes are TRBV28 and TRBJ2-1, with D uncertain. This CDR3 is built from 13 residues. V lost 7 bases, J lost 5 bases, and 12 bases lay in between. Germline V gene lookup returns CDR1 MDHEN and CDR2 SYDVKM. In DNA, the CDR3 is TGTGCCAGCATTGGCAGGACCGACAATGAGCAGTTCTTC. This translates into CASIGRTDNEQFF.

The chain combines TRBV6-2 or TRBV6-3 with TRBJ2-1, with TRBD2 matching 11 bases. This CDR3 has 13 residues. The germline gives CDR1 MNHEY, CDR2 SVGEGT. V shed 5 bases and J 14 bases; nucleotides not matched to a gene: 8. This chain's CDR3 is CASSNTLAGGKFF. Written as DNA, the CDR3 is TGTGCCAGCAGTAACACCCTAGCGGGGGGAAAGTTCTTC.

Only a few counts were recorded for this clonotype. The rearrangement joins TRBV6-2 or TRBV6-3 to TRBJ1-1; no firm D call. Germline V lookup: CDR1 MNHEY, CDR2 SVGEGT. CDR3 size: 14 residues. V lost 7 bases and J lost 5, with 17 bases in between. In DNA, the CDR3 is TGTGCCAGCACCCAAAGGACCCCATGGACTGAAGCTTTCTTT. This sequence encodes CASTQRTPWTEAFF.

This chain connects TRBV6-5 to TRBJ2-7; D might be TRBD2 (5 bases). Trimming cost V 2 bases and J 0 bases, with 11 bases left between them. The germline V gene has CDR1 MNHEY and CDR2 SVGAGI. CDR3 length equals 15 residues. CDR3 sequence (DNA): TGTGCCAGCAGTTACGTAGGTGGAGGCTCCTACGAGCAGTACTTC. This gives the protein CASSYVGGGSYEQYF.

V is TRBV6-2 or TRBV6-3 and J is TRBJ2-1; TRBD2 matches at 14 bases. CDR3 size: 16 residues. Germline V CDR1 and CDR2: MNHEY, SVGEGT. V lost 6 bases to trimming and J lost 4 bases; unmatched junction nucleotides: 5. CDR3 residues: CASRGLAGAIYNEQFF. The CDR3 nucleotides are TGTGCCAGCAGGGGACTAGCGGGAGCAATATACAATGAGCAGTTCTTC.

This sequence joins TRBV27 and TRBJ2-1; 8 nucleotides match TRBD2. The CDR3 is made up of 17 amino acids. J lost 9 bases, V lost 3 bases, and 16 bases had no gene match. Looked up from germline, CDR1 is MNHEY and CDR2 is SMNVEV (reference sequence). The CDR3 reads CASSFGGELVILGEQFF. Here the CDR3 DNA reads TGTGCCAGCAGTTTCGGGGGGGAGCTCGTTATATTGGGTGAGCAGTTCTTC.

V is TRBV28 and J is TRBJ2-5; 8 bases match TRBD1. The better agreement between TRBJ2-7 and the DNA end casts doubt on the J call. CDR1 and CDR2 (germline): MDHEN, SYDVKM. This CDR3 region has 15 residues. CDR3 coding DNA: TGTGCCAGCAGTTTTCCTATGGACAGGGCGGACGAGCAGTACTTC. This gives the protein CASSFPMDRADEQYF.

This chain connects TRBV12-3 or TRBV12-4 to TRBJ2-5; D gene unclear. The CDR3 is 14 residues long. Trimming removed 4 bases at V and 1 base at J, with 10 bases between. The CDR3 loop reads CASSSKDPQETQYF. DNA for the CDR3: TGTGCCAGCAGTTCCAAAGATCCCCAAGAGACCCAGTACTTC.